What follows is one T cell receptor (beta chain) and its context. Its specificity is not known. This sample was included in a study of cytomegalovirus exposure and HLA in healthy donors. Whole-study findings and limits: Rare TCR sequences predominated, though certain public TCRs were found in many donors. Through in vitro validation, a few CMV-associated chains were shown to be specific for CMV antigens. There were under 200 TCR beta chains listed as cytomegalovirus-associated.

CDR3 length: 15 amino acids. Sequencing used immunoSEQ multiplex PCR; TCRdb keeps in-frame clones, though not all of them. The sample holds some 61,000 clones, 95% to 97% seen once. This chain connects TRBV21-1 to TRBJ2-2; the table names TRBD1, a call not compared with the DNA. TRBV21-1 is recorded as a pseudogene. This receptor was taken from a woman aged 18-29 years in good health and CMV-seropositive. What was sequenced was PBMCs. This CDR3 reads CASLMGDRGGGELFF. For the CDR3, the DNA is TGTGCCAGCTTAATGGGGGACAGGGGCGGCGGGGAGCTGTTTTTT.